Shown below are 25 T cell receptor beta chains from a single sample sequenced in a study of blood T cell repertoires in COVID-19. Clones were sequenced by immunoSEQ multiplex PCR, and TCRdb holds only the in-frame ones, with some missing. Counted here are 150,000 or so clones, over 60% occurring once; the ten biggest clones make up about 1.8%. Sequencing was done on a sample of peripheral blood. The receptors stem from a man older than 75 with acute or convalescent COVID-19.

J is TRBJ2-3 and V is TRBV4-2; 12 positions agree with TRBD2. V dropped 0 bases and J dropped 4; count of bases not matched to a gene: 8. Germline values: CDR1 LGHNA, CDR2 YNFKEQ. The CDR3 runs 18 residues. DNA of the CDR3: TGTGCCAGCAGCCAAGATTGGATGGCTAGCGGGGGGGCAGATACGCAGTATTTT. Translated, it gives CASSQDWMASGGADTQYF.

This chain connects TRBV5-4 to TRBJ1-4; possibly TRBD1 for D (6 bases). The CDR3 sequence is 15 residues long. Germline loops: CDR1 SGHNT, CDR2 YYREEE (reference sequence). The V end lost 7 bases, the J end lost 5 bases, and 18 bases lay between the germline ends. CDR3 amino acids: CASRAGAVHNEKLFF. The CDR3 DNA reads as TGTGCCAGCCGAGCAGGGGCCGTCCACAATGAAAAACTGTTTTTT. Full variable domain (rest looked up from reference TRBV5-4 and TRBJ1-4): ETGVTQSPTHLIKTRGQQVTLRCSSQSGHNTVSWYQQALGQGPQFIFQYYREEENGRGNFPPRFSGLQFPNYSSELNVNALELDDSALYLCASRAGAVHNEKLFFGSGTQLSVL.

The chain has TRBV7-2 and TRBJ2-7; 10 nucleotides match TRBD1. Germline CDR1 SGHTA, CDR2 FQGNSA. With V trimmed by 1 base and J by 7 bases, 4 bases remained unmatched. This CDR3 is built from 14 residues. Here the CDR3 DNA reads TGTGCCAGCAGCTTAGTTTGGACAGGGGGTGAGCAGTACTTC. It codes for CASSLVWTGGEQYF.

This rearrangement joins TRBV28 to TRBJ2-7, with 7 bases identical to TRBD1. Germline-derived CDR1 and CDR2 are MDHEN and SYDVKM. J was trimmed by 2 bases and V by 3 bases; bases with no gene match: 10. The length of the CDR3 is 16 residues. CDR3: CASSFSLQGLTYEQYV. Here the CDR3 DNA reads TGTGCCAGCAGTTTTAGCTTACAGGGGTTAACCTACGAGCAGTACGTC.

The chain uses TRBV3-1 (or the pseudogene TRBV3-2) and TRBJ1-2, with 10 bases identical to TRBD1. With V trimmed by 4 bases and J by 6 bases, 5 bases remained unmatched. Germline V gives CDR1 LGHDT, CDR2 YNNKEL (reference sequence). CDR3 size: 14 residues. CDR3 region: CASSLGQGFNGYTF. The DNA for the CDR3 is TGTGCCAGCAGCCTGGGACAGGGGTTCAATGGCTACACCTTC.

The chain combines TRBV19 with TRBJ1-4; TRBD1 is a possible D gene (6 bases). Germline assignment: CDR1 LNHDA and CDR2 SQIVND (reference sequence). The CDR3 consists of 14 residues. The V end was cut by 6 bases, the J end by 7 bases, with 15 bases between. CDR3 protein: CASRSGVRREKLFF. Here the CDR3 DNA reads TGTGCCAGTAGATCAGGGGTGAGGCGTGAAAAACTGTTTTTT.

The chain uses TRBV7-2 and TRBJ2-5, with TRBD1 matching 9 bases. Germline V CDR1 and CDR2: SGHTA, FQGNSA. The junction had 8 bases not matched to a gene; V was cut back by 4 bases and J by 5 bases. The CDR3 has 15 amino acids. CDR3 sequence: CASSSTGGRGETQYF. CDR3 coding DNA: TGTGCCAGCAGCTCCACAGGGGGCCGGGGGGAGACCCAGTACTTC.

V and J are TRBV6-2 or TRBV6-3 and TRBJ2-1; D unclear. There are 14 residues in the CDR3. Between the trimmed V and J ends, which lost 5 bases and 2 bases, there was a span of 10 bases. Per the germline V gene, CDR1 is MNHEY and CDR2 is SVGEGT. CDR3: CASSLPRAYNEQFF. CDR3 nucleotides: TGTGCCAGCAGTCTGCCACGGGCCTACAATGAGCAGTTCTTC.

This clone has just a few counts. This chain links TRBV7-3 with TRBJ1-1; 7 nucleotides align to TRBD1. Unmatched junction bases numbered 9, after V lost 5 bases and J lost 3 bases. Per the germline V gene, CDR1 is SGHTA and CDR2 is FQGTGA. This CDR3 is built from 15 residues. CDR3 in DNA: TGTGCCAGCAGCCTCAGACAGGGAAGCGACACTGAAGCTTTCTTT. It specifies CASSLRQGSDTEAFF.

This clone came up a few times. J is TRBJ2-6 and V is TRBV18; TRBD2 might be the D (6 bases). Germline CDR1 reads KGHSH; CDR2 reads LQKENI. The CDR3 contains 17 residues. V was trimmed by 3 bases and J by 0 bases, leaving 12 bases between them. CDR3 DNA: TGTGCCAGCTCACCTCCTGGGGGGAACTCTGGGGCCAACGTCCTGACTTTC. Protein product: CASSPPGGNSGANVLTF.

The chain is built from TRBV4-1 and TRBJ2-7; TRBD2 might be the D (5 bases). Trimming took off 3 bases at V and 5 bases at J, with 17 bases between the two ends. Germline CDR1 reads MGHRA; CDR2 reads YSYEKL. This CDR3 has 15 residues. In DNA, the CDR3 is TGCGCCAGCAGCCAGGGTTTCGGGGTTTCGAACGAGCAGTACGTC. Translation gives CASSQGFGVSNEQYV.

This rearrangement joins TRBV19 to TRBJ2-6, with 7 bases identical to TRBD1. Germline trimming cut 7 bases from V and 4 bases from J; bases unmatched to any gene: 10. From germline, CDR1 is LNHDA and CDR2 SQIVND (reference sequence). The CDR3 runs to 16 residues. This CDR3 reads CASIPGTALGANVLTF. Written as DNA, the CDR3 is TGTGCCAGTATCCCCGGGACAGCTCTGGGGGCCAACGTCCTGACTTTC.

The rearrangement links TRBV13 to TRBJ2-5; TRBD1 matches 7 bases. V gave up 7 bases and J gave up 5 bases; unmatched junction bases: 7. From germline, CDR1 is PRHDT and CDR2 FYEKMQ (reference sequence). The CDR3 has 13 amino acids. The chain's CDR3 is CASTEGALETQYF. The CDR3 DNA sequence: TGTGCCAGCACCGAGGGGGCACTTGAGACCCAGTACTTC.

V gene TRBV5-5 combines with J gene TRBJ2-5; 12 bases align to TRBD1. Germline trimming cut 4 bases from V and 0 bases from J; bases unmatched to any gene: 4. Per germline, CDR1 SGHKS and CDR2 YYEKEE (reference sequence). This CDR3 has 16 amino acids. The CDR3 spells CASSAGTGGYQETQYF. In nucleotides, the CDR3 is TGTGCCAGCAGCGCCGGGACAGGGGGCTACCAAGAGACCCAGTACTTC.

The V gene is TRBV2, the J gene TRBJ1-1; the D gene is possibly TRBD1 (6 bases). Germline V CDR1 and CDR2: SNHLY, FYNNEI. The CDR3 consists of 12 residues. With 4 bases removed from V and 8 bases from J, the gap between germline ends came to 11 bases. CDR3 sequence reads: CASSAGQFEAFF. CDR3 sequence (DNA): TGTGCCAGCAGTGCCGGACAGTTCGAAGCTTTCTTT.

V is TRBV23-1 and J is TRBJ2-2, with D possibly TRBD1 on 6 matching bases. TRBV23-1 is an ORF, and what it does is uncertain. Trimming removed 4 bases at V and 4 bases at J, with 13 bases between. The CDR3 consists of 15 residues. CDR3 bases: TGCGCCAGCAGTCCACGTAGGGGGAGCACCGGGGAGCTGTTTTTT. Amino acid sequence: CASSPRRGSTGELFF.

V is TRBV6-5 and J is TRBJ1-6; D remains unclear. Germline CDR1 MNHEY, CDR2 SVGAGI. This CDR3 contains 15 residues. Trimming took 6 bases from V and 5 from J, leaving 14 bases between them. The CDR3: CASRAAGNDNSPLHF. The DNA for the CDR3 is TGTGCCAGCAGAGCTGCCGGGAATGATAATTCACCCCTCCACTTT.

The V gene is TRBV4-1, the J gene TRBJ1-1; D might be TRBD1 (6 bases). V lost 5 bases and J lost 1, with 14 bases in between. This CDR3 has 15 amino acids. Germline loops: CDR1 MGHRA, CDR2 YSYEKL. In nucleotides, the CDR3 is TGCGCCAGCAGCGACCGCACAGGGAAGAACACTGAAGCTTTCTTT. Translation gives CASSDRTGKNTEAFF.

This clone was detected only once. V and J are TRBV4-1 and TRBJ1-2, with 9 bases fitting TRBD1. In germline, CDR1 is MGHRA, CDR2 YSYEKL. V dropped 3 bases and J dropped 8; count of bases not matched to a gene: 10. The CDR3 runs 15 residues. CDR3 nucleotide sequence: TGCGCCAGCAGCCAGGGGGGGACAGGGCTTCTCGGCTACACCTTC. Protein sequence: CASSQGGTGLLGYTF.

J is TRBJ2-3 and V is TRBV2; D perhaps matches TRBD2 (6 bases). This CDR3 contains 14 residues. Trimming took off 5 bases at V and 8 bases at J, with 17 bases between the two ends. The germline V gene has CDR1 SNHLY and CDR2 FYNNEI. CDR3 nucleotide sequence: TGTGCCAGCAGTCCCGGGACTTCCCTGGGTACGCAGTATTTT. Translated, it gives CASSPGTSLGTQYF.

The V and J genes are TRBV7-9 and TRBJ2-7, with 15 bases fitting TRBD2. Germline loops: CDR1 SEHNR, CDR2 FQNEAQ (reference sequence). The length of the CDR3 is 14 residues. The CDR3: CASSPTGTSGGPRV. The DNA of the CDR3 is TGTGCCAGCAGCCCTACCGGGACTAGCGGGGGGCCGCGCGTC.

The chain carries TRBV5-1 and TRBJ2-2; tentatively, D is TRBD1 (7 bases). The CDR3 runs 14 residues. V lost 4 bases, J lost 4 bases, and 11 bases lay in between. CDR1 is SGHRS, CDR2 YFSETQ, per germline. The CDR3 DNA sequence: TGCGCCAGCAGCGCTCAGGGGGGCACCGGGGAGCTGTTTTTT. Translating gives CASSAQGGTGELFF.

The CDR3 reads CASSKAGTGVEKNNQPQHF. The CDR3 region has the DNA TGTGCCAGCAGCAAGGCCGGGACAGGGGTTGAAAAGAACAATCAGCCCCAGCATTTT. The J gene is TRBJ1-5, the V gene TRBV5-6, with 10 nucleotides matching TRBD1. CDR1 is SGHDT and CDR2 is YYEEEE in the germline V gene. The junction had 16 bases not matched to a gene; V was cut back by 4 bases and J by 3 bases. CDR3 length equals 19 residues.

V usage is TRBV29-1 and J usage is TRBJ2-5; no reliable D call. CDR3 length equals 11 residues. Germline V gene data show CDR1 as SQVTM and CDR2 as ANQGSEA. The germline V and J ends were trimmed by 6 bases and 7 bases, with 12 bases remaining between them. The CDR3 region has the DNA TGCAGCGTCTTGAGCCCGGTGACCCAGTACTTC. Translation gives CSVLSPVTQYF.

The chain combines TRBV5-4 with TRBJ2-1; possible D gene TRBD1, 6 bases. CDR1 and CDR2 (germline): SGHNT, YYREEE (reference sequence). The CDR3 consists of 16 residues. V shed 4 bases and J shed 0 bases, with 14 bases lying between them. The CDR3: CASSPGHQSSYNEQFF. Here the CDR3 DNA reads TGTGCCAGCAGCCCGGGACACCAGAGCTCCTACAATGAGCAGTTCTTC.